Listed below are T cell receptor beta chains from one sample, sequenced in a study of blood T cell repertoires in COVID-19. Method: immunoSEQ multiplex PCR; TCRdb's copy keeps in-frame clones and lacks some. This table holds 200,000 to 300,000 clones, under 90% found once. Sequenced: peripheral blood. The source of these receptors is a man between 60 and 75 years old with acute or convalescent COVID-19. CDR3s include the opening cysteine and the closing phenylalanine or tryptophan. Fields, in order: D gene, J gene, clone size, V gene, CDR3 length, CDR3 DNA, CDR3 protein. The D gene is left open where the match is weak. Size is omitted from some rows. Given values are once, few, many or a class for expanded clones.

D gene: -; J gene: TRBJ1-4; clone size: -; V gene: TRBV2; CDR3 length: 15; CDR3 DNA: TGTGCCAGCAGTGAAGCTGTACAGGGTAATGAAAAACTGTTTTTT; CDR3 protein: CASSEAVQGNEKLFF
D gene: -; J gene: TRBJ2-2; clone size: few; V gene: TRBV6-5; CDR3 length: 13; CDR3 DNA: TGTGCCAGCAGTCTCGTGGGGCCCGGGGAGCTGTTTTTT; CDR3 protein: CASSLVGPGELFF
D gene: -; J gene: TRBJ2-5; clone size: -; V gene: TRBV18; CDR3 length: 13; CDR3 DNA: TGTGCCAGCTCACCACGTGGGAGAGAGACCCAGTACTTC; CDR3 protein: CASSPRGRETQYF
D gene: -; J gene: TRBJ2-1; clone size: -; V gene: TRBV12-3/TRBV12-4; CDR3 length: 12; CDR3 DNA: TGTGCCAGTCGAGGACAATACAATGAGCAGTTCTTC; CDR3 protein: CASRGQYNEQFF
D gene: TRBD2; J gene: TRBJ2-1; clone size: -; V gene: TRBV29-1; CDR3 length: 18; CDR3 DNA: TGCAGCGCCCTGGGACTAGCGGGAGGCCAGAGCTCCTACAATGAGCAGTTCTTC; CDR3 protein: CSALGLAGGQSSYNEQFF
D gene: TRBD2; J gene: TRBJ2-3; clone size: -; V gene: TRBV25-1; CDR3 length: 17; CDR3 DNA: TGTGCCAGCGAGGGGGGGGACCTAGCGGGAGGCGCCCTTACGCAGTATTTT; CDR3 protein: CASEGGDLAGGALTQYF
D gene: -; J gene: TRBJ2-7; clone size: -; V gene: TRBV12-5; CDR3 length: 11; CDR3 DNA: TGTGCTAGTGGCTTAGGGGGCGAGCAGTACTTC; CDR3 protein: CASGLGGEQYF
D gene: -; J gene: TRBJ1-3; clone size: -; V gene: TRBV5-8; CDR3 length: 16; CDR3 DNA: TGTGCCAGCAGCTTGCGAGGGTGGGGAGATGGAAACACCATATATTTT; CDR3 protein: CASSLRGWGDGNTIYF
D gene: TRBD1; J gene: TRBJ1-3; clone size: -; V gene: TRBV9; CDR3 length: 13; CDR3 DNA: TGTGCCAGCAGCGGGGGACAGCAGAACACCATATATTTT; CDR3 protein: CASSGGQQNTIYF
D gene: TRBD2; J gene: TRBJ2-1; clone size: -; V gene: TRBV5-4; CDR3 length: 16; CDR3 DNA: TGTGCCAGCAGCTCTAGGACTAGCGGGAGAAGACAAGAGCAGTTCTTC; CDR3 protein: CASSSRTSGRRQEQFF
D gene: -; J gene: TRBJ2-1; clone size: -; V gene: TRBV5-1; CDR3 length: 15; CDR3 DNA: TGCGCCAGCAGCGCTGGGTTGGAGATTTACAATGAGCAGTTCTTC; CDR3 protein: CASSAGLEIYNEQFF
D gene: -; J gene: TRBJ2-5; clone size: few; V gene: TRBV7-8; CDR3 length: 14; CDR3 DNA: TGTGCCAGCACCTACACAGAGAACCAAGAGACCCAGTACTTC; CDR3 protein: CASTYTENQETQYF
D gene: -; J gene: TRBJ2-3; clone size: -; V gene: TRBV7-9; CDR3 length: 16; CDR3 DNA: TGTGCCAGCAGCGGACAACAGGGTCGCATCACAGATACGCAGTATTTT; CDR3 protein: CASSGQQGRITDTQYF
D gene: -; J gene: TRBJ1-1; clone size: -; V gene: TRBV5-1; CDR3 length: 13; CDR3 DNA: TGCGCCAGCAGCTTGTCGTCCGCAGGTGAAGCTTTCTTT; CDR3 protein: CASSLSSAGEAFF
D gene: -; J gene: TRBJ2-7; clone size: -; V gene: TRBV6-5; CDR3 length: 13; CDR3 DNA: TGTGCCAGCAGTTCTGGCCCCTCCTACGAGCAGTACTTC; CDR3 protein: CASSSGPSYEQYF
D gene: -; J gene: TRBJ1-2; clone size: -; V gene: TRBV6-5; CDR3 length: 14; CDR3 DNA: TGTGCCAGCAGTTTAGTACAGGGCGTCTATGGCTACACCTTC; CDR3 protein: CASSLVQGVYGYTF
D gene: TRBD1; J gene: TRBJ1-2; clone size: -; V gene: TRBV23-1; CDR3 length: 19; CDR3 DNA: TGCGCCAGCAGTCACCAAGTGACAGGGGACTTTGGGATTAACTATGGCTACACCTTC; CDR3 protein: CASSHQVTGDFGINYGYTF
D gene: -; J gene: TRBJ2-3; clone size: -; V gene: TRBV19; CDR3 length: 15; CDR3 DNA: TGTGCCAGTAGCACAAGGACAGTATACACAGATACGCAGTATTTT; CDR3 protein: CASSTRTVYTDTQYF